This TCR beta chain was obtained from a study of cytomegalovirus exposure and HLA in healthy donors listed by TCRdb under 2017. About the study as a whole: According to an earlier analysis of a few hundred of the donors, about 190 million T cells yielded over 100 million unique TCR beta sequences and 276 Gb of sequence data. In an earlier analysis of roughly 540 of the donors, high-throughput TCR beta sequencing was used to judge whether each TCR beta V gene segment behaved as functional or pseudogenic. A separate validation cohort of more than 100 different subjects was used in addition to the roughly 640-subject first cohort. Roughly 310 gigabases of sequencing data and approximately 85 million unique TCR sequences were included in an early release covering roughly 600 HLA-typed donors. The study aimed to test whether cataloging public T cell receptors could reveal signatures of past pathogen exposure. Among 300 to 500 genotyped donors of the cohort, an average of around 250,000 unique TCR beta nucleotide sequences was sequenced per donor, of which 15% to 20% were non-productive. HLA typing covered class I and class II loci at four-digit resolution. A later analysis re-examined previously published TCR beta repertoires from just over 650 donors and added high-resolution HLA genotyping to investigate patterns of TCR occurrence. Roughly five DR-DQ haplotypes were handled as single units for association and clustering, since linkage in the cohort was strong. A later genetic analysis took genome-wide SNP genotypes for 398 of the 666 donors and used that subset as a discovery cohort. The number of donors typed differed by locus, with roughly 629-640 for A, B, C, DRB1 and DQB1, roughly 520 for DQA1, 606 for DPA1, and around 460 for DPB1. All discovery cohort repertoires had been generated on a single sequencing platform. Donor age, sex, ethnicity and CMV serostatus were compiled together with the repertoire data. In the later analysis, no new phenotypic data were used to find candidate immune exposures; instead, reliance was placed on TCR beta sequences and their occurrence across donors. Of the roughly 410 genotyped donors, 65% to 90% were placed in the genetic ancestry cluster associated with self-reported Caucasian donors. The study profiled the T cell repertoires of some 610 subjects by immunosequencing and related them to cytomegalovirus serostatus. To predict cytomegalovirus infection status, the study combined high-throughput TCR immunosequencing, statistical association of individual TCRs with disease status, and machine learning.

V is shortened by 1 base, J by 6 bases, and the region joining them spans 7 bases. The CDR3 sequence holds 13 residues, the cysteine and phenylalanine included. The kept DNA is CDR3 alone, 39 bases in frame from the first base. CDR1 SGHTA and CDR2 FQGNSA are derived from the germline V gene. The cohort comprised 710 or so healthy bone marrow donors. At the time of sampling, every cohort member was nominally healthy, though immune exposures that went unrecorded were likely present. The donor tested CMV seronegative and was one of the 352 seronegative cohort members. A peripheral blood sample was collected from each donor, and TCR beta sequencing was performed on peripheral blood mononuclear cells. The Qiagen DNeasy Blood Extraction Kit was used to extract genomic DNA from the blood cell samples. Broad study findings and their caveats: Some IMGT-functional V segments, including TRBV6-2 and TRBV6-3, could not be distinguished by the 87-base-pair reads and were therefore excluded. Most TCR sequences were seen in very few donors, while some public TCRs were found in many individuals. A total of fewer than 200 TCR beta chains were listed by the study as associated with cytomegalovirus. A few of the identified cytomegalovirus-associated TCR beta chains were confirmed in vitro to be specific for cytomegalovirus antigens. Strong co-occurrence of HLA alleles, especially DR and DQ, made assigning TCR associations to individual alleles difficult. Linkage disequilibrium might explain the correlated functional status among segregating V segments, but an unknown experimental factor could not be ruled out. At a false discovery rate of 0.05, a later analysis linked around 17,000 TCR beta sequences to specific HLA alleles. A later genetic analysis reported fewer N-insertions in productive TCRs among donors in an Asian-associated ancestry cluster than the approximately 700-donor mean. Because some donors lacked HLA typing at each locus, the association tests relied only on the typed subset. It was suggested by the authors that the approach could potentially be generalized to other disease states and immunological phenotypes. A cluster of highly shared sequence variants was judged likely to represent a technical artifact of the sequencing pipeline. An association between a missense DCLRE1C variant and V-gene and J-gene trimming of TCR beta chains was found in a later genetic analysis and replicated in an independent cohort. Cytomegalovirus status was reported to be diagnosed by the classifier with high specificity and sensitivity in both the original and validation cohorts. Broadly in line with IMGT annotations, most TCR beta V segments showed up in productive rearrangements about 87% or about 30% of the time in an earlier analysis of approximately 600 of the donors. Immune exposure information for the cohort was limited to CMV serostatus. The cohort was sequenced for TCR beta chains only, and without alpha or paired-chain data the features that could be detected were limited. A later analysis found that HLA-associated TCR beta chains were more clonally expanded and had lower generation probabilities than equally common non-associated chains. Most CMV-associated TCR beta chains appeared to be HLA-restricted in a later analysis, and the HLA associations seemed to be driven largely by CMV exposure. In a later analysis, several top co-occurrence clusters were reported to appear linked to parvovirus B19, influenza, CMV and Epstein-Barr virus. The presence/absence analyses assumed that sequencing depth was roughly uniform across donors, and that assumption may not be true. The earlier analysis of about 600 of the donors excluded fewer than 20 rarely observed V segments, including chromosome 9 orphons, because counts were too low. A later analysis found that TCR association rates varied across HLA loci, with DRB1 alleles showing the most associated TCRs and HLA-C alleles the fewest. A further reported finding was that TCR beta sequences accurately predicted the HLA-A and HLA-B alleles for most subjects in the first cohort.

The library was built by means of the immunoSEQ multiplex PCR assay. The multiplex PCR relied on a mix of 60 forward primers for TCR Vbeta segments and 13 reverse primers for TCR Jbeta segments. The CDR3 region of rearranged TCR beta genes was amplified from genomic DNA by a multiplex PCR assay. The amplified TCR beta libraries were sequenced on the Illumina HiSeq System as 87-base-pair reads. The paper's data handling went like this. In a later analysis, some 80 million unique TCR beta chains were counted across the roughly 670 repertoires, and roughly 11 million of these chains were shared by at least two donors. Raw reads were error-corrected and collapsed into unique sequences with a nearest-neighbor algorithm that merged closely related sequences to remove PCR and sequencing errors. To assign V, D and J gene segments, CDR3 sequences were aligned to IMGT reference sequences. For a sequence to be retained, a match of at least six nucleotides to both a V gene segment and a J gene segment was required. A rearrangement was called productive if the CDR3 had no stop codons and remained in frame with V and J, and every other rearrangement was called non-productive. Following IMGT convention, CDR3 was defined as the stretch from the second conserved V-encoded cysteine to the conserved J-encoded phenylalanine. The earlier analysis of about 500 of the donors excluded sequences that lacked an unambiguous match to a single V gene segment. In an earlier analysis of 500 to 750 of the donors, V segments were called functional above 56.7% productive rearrangements and were called segregating when the between-donor standard deviation exceeded 5%. A statistical classification framework was built to diagnose cytomegalovirus status from the catalog of TCR beta chain sequences. A later analysis assigned V and J genes by comparing TCR nucleotide sequences with IMGT/GENE-DB human TR gene sequences. A later analysis assigned CDR3 sequences and most-parsimonious VDJ recombination scenarios with the TCRdist pipeline. A later analysis defined each TCR beta chain by its CDR3 amino acid sequence plus V-gene family, and excluded reads lacking a unique V-gene family. As a way to deal with suspected cross-contamination and a sequencing artifact, a later analysis dropped approximately 590 nucleotide sequences that were highly shared and had low generation probability. In a later analysis, a clonal expansion index was calculated for each public chain from normalized within-repertoire ranks of inferred template counts. In a later analysis, generation probabilities were computed with a VDJ recombination model fitted to out-of-frame rearrangements, and the resulting probabilities were checked against IGoR. In a later analysis, hypergeometric tests were used to score TCR-TCR, TCR-HLA and TCR-CMV co-occurrence, with a repertoire-size bias correction applied to TCR pairs. To estimate false discovery rates, a later analysis permuted the HLA or CMV assignments 20 times. A later analysis grouped co-occurring TCRs with DBSCAN, adding TCRdist sequence similarity when clustering within HLA-allele-positive subsets. For co-occurrence clustering, repertoires with fewer than 30,000 or more than 120,000 public chains were excluded, along with about five repertoires with anomalous nucleotide sharing. The table comes from immuneACCESS by way of TCRdb, which keeps in-frame sequences with V and J called. Part of the clones is missing from these tables; in studies checked, under half for an unresolved V gene and the rest for unknown reasons. That table gives V, J and clone size, and the DNA gave D and trimming. Recorded for this sample are some 140,000 clones; roughly 60% of them occurred a single time. The leading ten clones occupy less than 3% of the sample.

Comment on this clone: The specificity of this receptor is unknown. Base quality data are lacking; no much larger clone is found one base away.

The sequencing sample was made of PBMCs. The V and J genes are TRBV7-2 and TRBJ1-5; the D gene cannot be resolved reliably. The source of this sequence is a woman between 40 and 55 years old in good health and CMV-seronegative. The CDR3 region reads CASSLGELQPQHF. The sequence in DNA is TGTGCCAGCAGCTTAGGAGAACTTCAGCCCCAGCATTTT.